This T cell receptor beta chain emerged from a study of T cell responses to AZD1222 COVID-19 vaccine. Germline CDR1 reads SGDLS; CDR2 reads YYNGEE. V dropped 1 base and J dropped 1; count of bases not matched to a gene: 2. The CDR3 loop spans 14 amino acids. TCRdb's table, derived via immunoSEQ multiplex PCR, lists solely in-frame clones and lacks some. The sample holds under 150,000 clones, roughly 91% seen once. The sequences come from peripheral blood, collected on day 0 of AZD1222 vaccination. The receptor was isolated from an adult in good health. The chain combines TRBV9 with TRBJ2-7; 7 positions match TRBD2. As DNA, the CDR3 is TGTGCCAGCAGCGTAAGGGAGGGTTCCTACGAGCAGTACTTC. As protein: CASSVREGSYEQYF.